This entry describes one TCR beta chain. The target antigen is unknown. The entry originates in a study of cytomegalovirus exposure and HLA in healthy donors. Study-wide points: With high specificity and sensitivity, the classifier reportedly diagnosed cytomegalovirus status. In an earlier analysis, about 87% or about 30%: the productive usage of most TCR beta V segments.

13 Jbeta primers and 60 Vbeta primers were used for the PCR. The repertoire was sequenced with immunoSEQ multiplex PCR; TCRdb's copy has only in-frame clones and lacks some. The profile shows about 210,000 clones, around 76% of them singletons. This CDR3 contains 13 residues. V shed 8 bases and J 4 bases; nucleotides not matched to a gene: 0. Looked up from germline, CDR1 is KGHSY and CDR2 is FQNENV. The source material was PBMCs. The genes are TRBV16 and TRBJ2-5, with 14 bases that match TRBD2. The receptor was isolated from a man in his forties or fifties in good health and CMV-seropositive. The CDR3 coding sequence is TGTGCCAGCGGGACTAGCGGGAGAGAGACCCAGTACTTC. Amino acid sequence: CASGTSGRETQYF.